The sequence of this T cell receptor (beta chain) was determined in a study of T-cell memory formation after mild COVID-19. Study observations and caveats: In second-wave clones peaking day 37, SARS-CoV-2 specificity remained unconfirmed.

This clonotype was observed a handful of times. Its antigen is undetermined. Each CDR3 protein gets one entry after TCRdb re-called the 5' RACE reads with MiXCR. The sample includes tens of thousands of distinct CDR3 sequences, about 13% of them seen just once. V lost 5 bases to trimming and J lost 6 bases; unmatched junction nucleotides: 9. Germline V lookup: CDR1 SGHTA, CDR2 FQGTGA. The CDR3 is 15 residues long. The receptor was derived from an adult woman who had mild COVID-19 (a few samples of this study predate the infection). Cell type and time point are not known. The sample was PBMCs or a T cell subset sorted from them (not recorded which). This chain uses TRBV7-3 with TRBJ2-3; the match to TRBD1 covers 9 bases. As DNA, the CDR3 is TGTGCCAGCAGCCCGACTCCCGGGACAGGGGATACGCAGTATTTT. As protein: CASSPTPGTGDTQYF.